One and the same sample provided the 8 T cell receptor beta chains below, sequenced in a study of CD8 T cells in Susac syndrome (dated by TCRdb to about 2019). The library was built by means of the immunoSEQ multiplex PCR assay. RNA was extracted using the RNeasy kit, and roughly 0.45 to 1 microgram was reverse transcribed with random hexamers. The public reads were reprocessed in TCRdb via fastp at Q25 and MiXCR, keeping in-frame beta chains. CDR3 protein sequences are deduplicated, and each keeps its most common genes and DNA. For this sample there are approximately 100,000 distinct CDR3 sequences; around 95% appear just once. The ten most abundant clones make up approximately 0.092% of the sample. The source material was CD4+ T cells from PBMCs. These receptors were obtained from a human donor in good health.

The CDR3 bases are TGTGCCAGCATTCAGGGCGGGGAGCTGTTTTTT. This sequence encodes CASIQGGELFF. The chain has TRBV6-2 or TRBV6-3 and TRBJ2-2, with D possibly being TRBD1 (5 bases). The V end was cut by 7 bases, the J end by 7 bases, with 7 bases between. This CDR3 has 11 residues. Germline V gene data show CDR1 as MNHEY and CDR2 as SVGEGT.

This rearrangement joins TRBV12-3 or TRBV12-4 to TRBJ1-1; 11 nucleotides align to TRBD1. After removal of 4 bases from V and 10 bases from J, the junction contained 11 bases not matched to a gene. This CDR3 is 15 amino acids long. The CDR3 nucleotides read TGTGCCAGCAGTTCGGTCCCGGGACAGGGGGGGGGAGCTTTCTTT. Encoded protein: CASSSVPGQGGGAFF.

The genes are TRBV5-1 and TRBJ2-2; 10 bases line up with TRBD1. Per the germline V gene, CDR1 is SGHRS and CDR2 is YFSETQ. The CDR3 sequence is 17 residues long. V was clipped by 4 bases and J by 4 bases; unmatched bases: 10. CDR3 in amino acids: CASSDITGTGVTGELFF. The DNA of the CDR3 is TGCGCCAGCAGCGATATTACCGGGACAGGGGTCACCGGGGAGCTGTTTTTT.

This chain connects TRBV5-6 to TRBJ2-7; 7 nucleotides match TRBD2. V lost 1 base and J lost 2; bases outside the gene matches: 6. This CDR3 contains 15 residues. CDR1 is SGHDT and CDR2 is YYEEEE in the germline V gene. CDR3 sequence reads: CASSLLLAHPYEQYF. The CDR3 nucleotides read TGTGCCAGCAGCTTGCTACTAGCGCATCCCTACGAGCAGTACTTC.

The chain's CDR3 is CASRGQGSYEQYF. Written as DNA, the CDR3 is TGTGCCAGCAGGGGACAGGGGTCCTACGAGCAGTACTTC. The chain combines TRBV28 with TRBJ2-7; 10 bases fit TRBD1. This CDR3 is 13 amino acids long. Losses at the gene ends were 6 bases for V and 1 base for J; bases not matched to a gene: 0. Germline CDR1 and CDR2: MDHEN and SYDVKM.

The chain has TRBV7-9 and TRBJ1-2, with a tentative D call TRBD1 (6 bases). CDR1 and CDR2 from the germline V gene are SEHNR and FQNEAQ (reference sequence). The CDR3 is made up of 15 amino acids. V was trimmed by 5 bases and J by 4 bases, leaving 17 bases between them. CDR3 DNA sequence: TGTGCCAGCAGCCCTAAGCTGCGGACAGCCTATGGCTACACCTTC. Amino acids: CASSPKLRTAYGYTF. The full variable domain, completed using reference TRBV7-9 and TRBJ1-2, is DTGVSQNPRHKITKRGQNVTFRCDPISEHNRLYWYRQTLGQGPEFLTYFQNEAQLEKSRLLSDRFSAERPKGSFSTLEIQRTEQGDSAMYLCASSPKLRTAYGYTFGSGTRLTVV.

This chain connects TRBV19 to TRBJ1-1; 9 positions match TRBD1. CDR1 is LNHDA and CDR2 is SQIVND in the germline V gene (reference sequence). J gave up 1 base and V 7 bases, and 7 bases lay outside the gene matches. CDR3 length: 15 residues. The CDR3 reads CASIPGTGPNTEAFF. CDR3 DNA sequence: TGTGCCAGTATCCCCGGGACAGGGCCGAACACTGAAGCTTTCTTT.

The rearrangement links TRBV19 to TRBJ1-4; D is uncertain. Trimming shortened V by 8 bases and J by 4 bases, and 17 bases separated the two germline ends. CDR1 is LNHDA, CDR2 SQIVND, per germline (reference sequence). The CDR3 length is 15 residues. CDR3 residues: CASGFNRGDNEKLFF. The CDR3 DNA reads TGTGCCAGTGGATTTAACCGCGGGGATAATGAAAAACTGTTTTTT. The full variable domain, in which reference TRBV19 and TRBJ1-4 provide the parts outside the CDR3, is DGGITQSPKYLFRKEGQNVTLSCEQNLNHDAMYWYRQDPGQGLRLIYYSQIVNDFQKGDIAEGYSVSREKKESFPLTVTSAQKNPTAFYLCASGFNRGDNEKLFFGSGTQLSVL.